This T cell receptor (beta chain) was profiled in a study of cytomegalovirus exposure and HLA in healthy donors. Donors consisted of healthy bone marrow donors. As for this clone: Its specificity is not known.

The study's findings and limits: A later analysis linked a missense DCLRE1C variant to TCR beta V- and J-gene trimming. CMV serostatus was the sole immune exposure information available. Follow-up analysis found HLA locus-dependent TCR association rates, highest for DRB1 and lowest for HLA-C.

13 Jbeta primers and 60 Vbeta primers were used for the PCR. Data came from immunoSEQ multiplex PCR; TCRdb stores just in-frame clones and leaves some out. The sample holds about 180,000 clones; over 80% are singletons and the top ten take about 1.4%. The sample taken for sequencing was PBMCs. This sequence was found in a girl aged 5 to 17 in good health and CMV-seropositive.

For the CDR3, the DNA is TGTGCCAGCGTCCCGGCGGATCAGCCCCAGCATTTT. Translation gives CASVPADQPQHF. The V gene is TRBV21-1, the J gene TRBJ1-5. TRBV21-1 counts as a pseudogene. The CDR3 consists of 12 residues.